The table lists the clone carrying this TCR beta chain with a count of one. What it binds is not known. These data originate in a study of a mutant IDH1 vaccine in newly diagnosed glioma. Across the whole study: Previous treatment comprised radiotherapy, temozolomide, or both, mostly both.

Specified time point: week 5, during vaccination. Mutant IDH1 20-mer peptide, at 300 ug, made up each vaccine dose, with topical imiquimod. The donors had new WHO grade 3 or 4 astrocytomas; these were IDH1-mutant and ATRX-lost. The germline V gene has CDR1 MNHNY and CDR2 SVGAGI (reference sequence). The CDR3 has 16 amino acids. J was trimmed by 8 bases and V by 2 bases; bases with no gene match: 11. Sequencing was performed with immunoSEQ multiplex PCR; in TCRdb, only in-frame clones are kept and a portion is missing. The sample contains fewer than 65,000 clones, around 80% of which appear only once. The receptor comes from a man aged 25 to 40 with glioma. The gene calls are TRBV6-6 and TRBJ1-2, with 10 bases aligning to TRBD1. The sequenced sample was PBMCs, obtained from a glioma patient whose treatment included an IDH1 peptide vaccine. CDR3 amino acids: CASSYPSRDRGIGYTF. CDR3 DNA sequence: TGTGCCAGCAGTTACCCGTCCCGGGACAGGGGTATCGGCTACACCTTC.